Only a few counts were recorded for the clone carrying this T cell receptor (beta chain). The study tagged each TCR cDNA molecule with a unique molecular identifier. One entry per CDR3 protein results from TCRdb running MiXCR on the 5' RACE reads. The sample contains about 50,000 distinct CDR3 sequences, 6.5% to 8% of which appear only once. This entry comes from a study of spatial heterogeneity in lung cancer. Looking at the study overall: Among detected sequences, beta-chain ones consistently exceeded alpha-chain ones in number. In the raw reads, each unique TCR and UMI combination was present more than ten times on average.

Regarding time point: sample taken at primary tumor resection. Unsorted whole RNA samples from tumor, nontumor lung or frozen PBMC were sequenced. The donors, about 78 patients with untreated early-stage non-small cell lung cancer, provided the samples. V shed 4 bases and J 3 bases; nucleotides not matched to a gene: 12. The V gene's germline CDR1 is MGHRA and CDR2 YSYEKL. The CDR3 sequence is 17 residues long. V is TRBV4-1 and J is TRBJ1-2; 9 bases fit TRBD1. This receptor was obtained from a female donor with early-stage non-small cell lung cancer. The sample was PBMCs, taken at surgery. CDR3 sequence: CASSPGTGKVGDYGYTF. CDR3 DNA: TGCGCCAGCAGCCCAGGGACAGGGAAAGTCGGGGACTATGGCTACACCTTC.